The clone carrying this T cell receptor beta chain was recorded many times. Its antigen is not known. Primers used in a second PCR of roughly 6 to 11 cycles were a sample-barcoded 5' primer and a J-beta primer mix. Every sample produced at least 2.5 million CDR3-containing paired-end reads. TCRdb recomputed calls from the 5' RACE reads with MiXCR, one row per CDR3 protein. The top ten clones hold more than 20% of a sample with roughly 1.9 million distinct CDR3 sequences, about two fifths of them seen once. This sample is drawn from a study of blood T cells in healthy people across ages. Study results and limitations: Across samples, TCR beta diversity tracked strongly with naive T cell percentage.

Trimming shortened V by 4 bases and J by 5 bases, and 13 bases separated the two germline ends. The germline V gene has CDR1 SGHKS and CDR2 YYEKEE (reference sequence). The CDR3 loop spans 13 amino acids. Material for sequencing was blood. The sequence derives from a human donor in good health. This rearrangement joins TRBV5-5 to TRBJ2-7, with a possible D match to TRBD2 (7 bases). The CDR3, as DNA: TGTGCCAGCAGCCCCTGGGGGGGCGACGAGCAGTACTTC. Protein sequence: CASSPWGGDEQYF.